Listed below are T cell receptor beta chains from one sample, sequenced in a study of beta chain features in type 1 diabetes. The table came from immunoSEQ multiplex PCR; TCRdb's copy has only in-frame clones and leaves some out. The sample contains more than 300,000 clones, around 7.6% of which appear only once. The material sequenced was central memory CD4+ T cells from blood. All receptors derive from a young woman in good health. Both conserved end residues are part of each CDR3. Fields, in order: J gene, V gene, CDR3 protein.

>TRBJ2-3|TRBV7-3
CASSSKGVGDTQYF
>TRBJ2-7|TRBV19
CASSPGLDYYEQYF
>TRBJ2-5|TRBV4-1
CASSLAGSQETQYF
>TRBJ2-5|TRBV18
CASSTSMGSRLQETQYF
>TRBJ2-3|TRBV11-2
CASSLPGFEQYF
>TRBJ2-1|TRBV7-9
CASSLRSSEEQFF
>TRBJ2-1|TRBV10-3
CAISEEGSPRQFF
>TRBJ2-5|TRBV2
CASSPDREETQYF
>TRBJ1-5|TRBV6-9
CASTHPLGNQPQHF
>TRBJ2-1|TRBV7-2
CASSLRGMLYNEQFF
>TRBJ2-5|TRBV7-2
CASSRPGTGGIQETQYF
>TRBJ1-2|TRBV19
CASSPNRSYGYTF
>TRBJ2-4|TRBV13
CASSLREAKNIQYF
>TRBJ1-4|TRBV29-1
CSVEGQDEKLFF
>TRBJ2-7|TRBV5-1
CASSQGSYEQYF
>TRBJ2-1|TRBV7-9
CASSLAVGSNEQFF
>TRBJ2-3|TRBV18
CASSVSDTQYF
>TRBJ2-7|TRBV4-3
CASSQDFTSWGEQYF
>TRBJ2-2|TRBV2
CARSRTSGSRSTGELFF
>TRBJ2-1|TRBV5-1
CASSPGAAGLAGDGSYNEQFF
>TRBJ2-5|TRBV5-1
CASSLGPTSAETQYF
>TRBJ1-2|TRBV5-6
CASSEGHRNYGYTF
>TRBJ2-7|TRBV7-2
CASGGPYEQYF
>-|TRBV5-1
CASSLVPPGQGVYEQYF
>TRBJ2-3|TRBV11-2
CASSPGTTDTQYF
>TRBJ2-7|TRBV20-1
CSEQGVDEQYF
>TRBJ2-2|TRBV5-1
CASRARGGSVDTGELFF
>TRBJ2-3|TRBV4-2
CASSQVRTRTDTQYF
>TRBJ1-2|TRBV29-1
CSVEDPSTGGVPF
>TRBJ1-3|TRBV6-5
CATKSSGNTIYF
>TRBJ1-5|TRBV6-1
CASSENFNQPQHF
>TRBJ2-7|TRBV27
CASSFEFGGGYEQYF
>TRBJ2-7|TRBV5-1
CASSLGGREQYF
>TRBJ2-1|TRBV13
CASSPRTAYNEQFF
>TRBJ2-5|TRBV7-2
CASSLAGLDRETQYF
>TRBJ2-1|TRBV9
CASSVASTGTGSEQFF
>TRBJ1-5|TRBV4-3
CASSQQTNQPQHF
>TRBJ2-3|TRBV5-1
CASSLSVDTQYF
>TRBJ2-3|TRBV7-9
CASSLTSGRSNTQYF
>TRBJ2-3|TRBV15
CATSLAGGPRDTQYF
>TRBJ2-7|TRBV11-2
CASSLVRTSGVEQYF
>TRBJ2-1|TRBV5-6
CASSLEFRSSYNEQFF
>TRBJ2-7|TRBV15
CATSRDVGSYEQYF
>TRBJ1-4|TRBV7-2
CASSLDSSSGWLGLFF
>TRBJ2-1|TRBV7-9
CASSLGFGYLSYNEQFF
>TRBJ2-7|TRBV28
CASSVTSGRSYEQYF
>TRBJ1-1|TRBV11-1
CASSLASYTEAFF
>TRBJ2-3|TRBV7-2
CASSPYTDTQYF
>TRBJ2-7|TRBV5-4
CASSQDLGTAAGEVRQYF
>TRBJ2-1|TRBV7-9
CASSHRREDEQFF
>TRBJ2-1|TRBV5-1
CASRDYNNEQFF
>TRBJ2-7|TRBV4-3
CASNLGLAGYYEQYF
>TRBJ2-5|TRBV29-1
CSVGGSGSNQETQYF
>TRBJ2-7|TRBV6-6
CASKTGAYEQYF
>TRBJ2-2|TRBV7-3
CASSIGSPVNTGELFF
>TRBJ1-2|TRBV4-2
CASSPRGGGGYGYTF
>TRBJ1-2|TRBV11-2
CASSSMGTGRGYTF
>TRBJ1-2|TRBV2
CASTYRAAQLDGYTF
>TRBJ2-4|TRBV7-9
CASSLEGFGIQYF